This T cell receptor (beta chain) was identified in a study of cytomegalovirus exposure and HLA in healthy donors. Study overall: A later analysis reported the approximately 120 validation repertoires used the same platform as the 666 first-cohort repertoires.

Generated by immunoSEQ multiplex PCR, the TCRdb table keeps only in-frame clones and is missing some. The data hold around 300,000 clones, with approximately 86% observed a single time. Germline V gene lookup returns CDR1 LNHDA and CDR2 SQIVND (reference sequence). CDR3 length: 16 amino acids. V was trimmed by 0 bases and J by 6 bases, leaving 17 bases between them. Study-wide results and limits: Specific recognition of CMV antigens was confirmed in vitro for a few chains (all CMV-associated). Cytomegalovirus-associated status was assigned to around 160 TCR beta chains. High sensitivity and specificity were reportedly achieved when the classifier diagnosed cytomegalovirus status.

The sample holds one count of this clone. Its antigen is not known. V usage is TRBV19 and J usage is TRBJ1-2; D not resolved. The receptor was derived from a man aged 30 to 45 in good health and CMV-seronegative. Sequenced input: PBMCs. This chain's CDR3 is CASSIDLGRSLNGYTF. DNA for the CDR3: TGTGCCAGTAGTATAGATCTGGGCCGCAGTCTGAATGGCTACACCTTC. The full variable domain, with the rest looked up from reference TRBV19 and TRBJ1-2, is DGGITQSPKYLFRKEGQNVTLSCEQNLNHDAMYWYRQDPGQGLRLIYYSQIVNDFQKGDIAEGYSVSREKKESFPLTVTSAQKNPTAFYLCASSIDLGRSLNGYTFGSGTRLTVV.